Below are 10 T cell receptor beta chains sequenced from a single sample in a study of T cell responses to AZD1222 COVID-19 vaccine. The repertoire was sequenced with immunoSEQ multiplex PCR; TCRdb's copy has only in-frame clones and lacks some. Of 150,000 to 250,000 clones listed, about nine tenths are singletons. The source was peripheral blood, collected 28 days after the second AZD1222 dose. These receptors came from an adult who received the AZD1222 COVID-19 vaccine.

The rearrangement joins TRBV20-1 to TRBJ1-3, with D uncertain. CDR1 is DFQATT and CDR2 is SNEGSKA in the germline V gene (reference sequence). V lost 3 bases, J lost 4 bases, and 4 bases lay in between. The CDR3 is 11 residues long. CDR3 sequence: CSARIGNTIYF. CDR3 in DNA: TGCAGTGCTAGGATCGGAAACACCATATATTTT.

This sequence joins TRBV29-1 and TRBJ2-7; D remains ambiguous. V was clipped by 6 bases and J by 1 base, with 13 bases between them. Looked up from germline, CDR1 is SQVTM and CDR2 is ANQGSEA. This CDR3 is 13 amino acids long. The CDR3 protein is CSVLWATSYEQYF. For the CDR3, the DNA is TGCAGCGTGTTGTGGGCGACTTCCTACGAGCAGTACTTC.

The V gene is TRBV11-1, the J gene TRBJ1-1; 10 bases are a match to TRBD1. In germline, CDR1 is SGHAT, CDR2 FQDESV (reference sequence). The trim removed 5 bases at V and 5 bases at J, leaving 8 bases unmatched. The CDR3 contains 15 residues. The CDR3 reads CASSDMDRGTTEAFF. The CDR3 DNA reads TGTGCCAGCAGCGACATGGACAGGGGGACAACTGAAGCTTTCTTT.

The rearrangement uses TRBV30 and TRBJ1-4; the D is unclear. This CDR3 has 13 amino acids. V shed 0 bases and J shed 8 bases, with 10 bases lying between them. In germline, CDR1 is GTSNPN, CDR2 SVGIG (reference sequence). CDR3 loop: CAWSVRVLEKLFF. The CDR3 DNA sequence: TGTGCCTGGAGTGTCCGGGTCTTGGAAAAACTGTTTTTT.

This sequence joins TRBV28 and TRBJ1-5, with a possible D match to TRBD1 (5 bases). The germline V gene has CDR1 MDHEN and CDR2 SYDVKM. V was shortened by 4 bases and J by 10 bases, with 17 bases between the two germline ends. This CDR3 spans 14 amino acids. Here the CDR3 reads CASSSRGPRSPQHF. The CDR3 nucleotides are TGTGCCAGCAGTTCCCGGGGCCCGCGGAGCCCCCAGCATTTT.

V is TRBV5-1 and J is TRBJ1-5; 7 positions match TRBD1. The CDR3 contains 15 residues. Germline CDR1 SGHRS, CDR2 YFSETQ. Trimming at V came to 4 bases and at J to 0 bases, leaving 4 bases not matched to a gene. CDR3 DNA sequence: TGCGCCAGCAGCCGGGACAGTTATAGCAATCAGCCCCAGCATTTT. Its protein is CASSRDSYSNQPQHF.

V usage is TRBV11-2 and J usage is TRBJ1-6; no reliable D call. The V gene's germline CDR1 is SGHAT and CDR2 FQNNGV. There are 15 residues in the CDR3. V lost 1 base and J lost 7, with 11 bases in between. CDR3 nucleotides: TGTGCCAGCAGCTTAGCCGGGGTAGGCAATTCACCCCTCCACTTT. Amino acids: CASSLAGVGNSPLHF.

V usage is TRBV12-5 and J usage is TRBJ2-7; D may be TRBD2 (6 bases). The CDR3 is 14 amino acids. V was clipped by 6 bases and J by 4 bases, with 16 bases between them. CDR1 is LGHNT and CDR2 is FRNRAP in the germline V gene. The CDR3 here is CASGPRGGGYEQYF. CDR3 nucleotide sequence: TGTGCTAGTGGCCCCCGGGGAGGTGGTTACGAGCAGTACTTC.

The chain couples TRBV7-9 to TRBJ2-1; D call uncertain. Per the germline V gene, CDR1 is SEHNR and CDR2 is FQNEAQ (reference sequence). Trimming took 1 base from V and 5 from J, leaving 6 bases between them. This CDR3 region has 13 residues. This chain's CDR3 is CASSLDPNNEQFF. The CDR3 region has the DNA TGTGCCAGCAGCTTAGATCCTAACAATGAGCAGTTCTTC.

The chain carries TRBV6-4 and TRBJ1-5, with 9 bases identical to TRBD1. The CDR3 is made up of 16 amino acids. V was pared by 3 bases and J by 2 bases, with 5 bases of the junction left unmatched. Per the germline V gene, CDR1 is MRHNA and CDR2 is SNTAGT. CDR3 region: CASSERDRVGNQPQHF. The DNA for the CDR3 is TGTGCCAGCAGTGAACGGGACAGGGTGGGCAATCAGCCCCAGCATTTT.